Following are 28 T cell receptor beta chains from one sample sequenced in a study of shared clonotypes between healthy human individuals (dated by TCRdb to about 2020). Receptor amplification or capture employed the immunoSEQ multiplex PCR assay. TCRdb mirrors the immuneACCESS table, restricted to in-frame sequences. Some clones are absent from its copies; in checked studies, under half trace to an unresolved V gene, and the reason for the others is unknown. The sample data list nearly 750,000 clones, and roughly 72% of these were observed just once. The ten biggest clones cover over 1.5% of the sample. Sequencing used memory CD4+ T cells sorted from blood. The cell subset or site tag for this specimen amounts to: CD45RA-negative fraction. These receptors were obtained from a woman in her 30s in good health.

This clone was found once. The chain uses TRBV7-9 and TRBJ2-2, with D tentatively TRBD1 or TRBD2 (5 bases each). The V and J ends lost 2 bases and 7 bases respectively, with 8 bases between them. The CDR3 extends over 13 amino acids. Germline V gene lookup returns CDR1 SEHNR and CDR2 FQNEAQ (reference sequence). CDR3 nucleotides: TGTGCCAGCAGCTTAAGGGGAGACGGGGAGCTGTTTTTT. Translating gives CASSLRGDGELFF. The whole variable domain, remainder taken from reference TRBV7-9 and TRBJ2-2, is DTGVSQNPRHKITKRGQNVTFRCDPISEHNRLYWYRQTLGQGPEFLTYFQNEAQLEKSRLLSDRFSAERPKGSFSTLEIQRTEQGDSAMYLCASSLRGDGELFFGEGSRLTVL.

A few counts support this clone. Other DNA sequences in the sample encode the same CDR3. The V gene is TRBV28, the J gene TRBJ1-1; 7 bases are shared with TRBD1. J was trimmed by 4 bases and V by 5 bases; bases with no gene match: 4. Per germline, CDR1 MDHEN and CDR2 SYDVKM. CDR3 length: 13 residues. CDR3: CASSPPGGTEAFF. The CDR3, as DNA: TGTGCCAGCAGTCCACCAGGGGGCACTGAAGCTTTCTTT.

V is TRBV28 and J is TRBJ1-5; tentatively, D is TRBD1 (5 bases). Deletions cut 6 bases from V and 0 bases from J, with 15 bases between. The CDR3 extends over 16 amino acids. The germline CDR1 and CDR2 sequences are MDHEN and SYDVKM. The CDR3 reads CASSHPGGSSNQPQHF. CDR3 nucleotide sequence: TGTGCCAGCAGCCACCCGGGGGGGAGTAGCAATCAGCCCCAGCATTTT.

The chain combines TRBV18 with TRBJ2-3; D unresolved. The germline gives CDR1 KGHSH, CDR2 LQKENI. There are 14 residues in the CDR3. Trimming stripped 5 bases from V and 1 base from J, with 10 bases between. In DNA, the CDR3 is TGTGCCAGCTCATCTTACTCTGGCACAGATACGCAGTATTTT. This translates into CASSSYSGTDTQYF.

This chain connects TRBV6-5 to TRBJ2-1, with 7 bases identical to TRBD2. The V gene end was trimmed by 6 bases and the J gene end by 1 base; junction bases not matched to a gene: 6. Germline assignment: CDR1 MNHEY and CDR2 SVGAGI. The CDR3 loop spans 15 amino acids. The CDR3 DNA sequence: TGTGCCAGCAGCTCACGGGGGGTTTCCTACAATGAGCAGTTCTTC. Amino acid sequence: CASSSRGVSYNEQFF.

V and J are TRBV6-6 and TRBJ2-7, with 12 bases aligning to TRBD1. The V and J ends lost 5 bases and 5 bases, in that order; junction bases with no gene match: 4. The germline V gene encodes CDR1 MNHNY and CDR2 SVGAGI (reference sequence). The CDR3 covers 14 residues. This CDR3 reads CASSPGTGGNEQYF. For the CDR3, the DNA is TGTGCCAGCAGTCCCGGGACAGGGGGCAACGAGCAGTACTTC.

This clone was seen only once. The chain recombines TRBV7-6 with TRBJ2-1, with 7 bases identical to TRBD2. CDR1 is SGHVS, CDR2 FNYEAQ, per germline. The CDR3 is 15 amino acids. V dropped 1 base and J dropped 9; count of bases not matched to a gene: 9. This chain's CDR3 is CASSLGAGANGEQFF. The DNA for the CDR3 is TGTGCCAGCAGCTTAGGGGCGGGAGCGAATGGTGAGCAGTTCTTC.

This clone was found once. The same CDR3 can be traced to other DNA sequences in this sample. The V and J genes are TRBV6-5 and TRBJ1-5, with D perhaps matching TRBD1 (6 bases). This CDR3 comprises 13 residues. Trimming took off 6 bases at V and 4 bases at J, with 10 bases between the two ends. Germline values: CDR1 MNHEY, CDR2 SVGAGI. CDR3 in DNA: TGTGCCAGCAGCAGGACAGCGAATCAGCCCCAGCATTTT. Its protein product is CASSRTANQPQHF.

The V and J genes are TRBV28 and TRBJ2-1; D is undetermined. In germline, CDR1 is MDHEN, CDR2 SYDVKM. Between the trimmed V and J ends, which lost 3 bases and 3 bases, there was a span of 12 bases. The CDR3 has 15 residues. The CDR3 protein is CASSFSKASYNEQFF. For the CDR3, the DNA is TGTGCCAGCAGTTTTAGTAAGGCCAGCTACAATGAGCAGTTCTTC.

This chain links TRBV6-5 with TRBJ2-3; the D gene is possibly TRBD2 (6 bases). In germline, CDR1 is MNHEY, CDR2 SVGAGI. V was shortened by 8 bases and J by 10 bases, with 16 bases between the two germline ends. The CDR3 spans 12 residues. The chain's CDR3 is CASGRGGEAQYF. DNA of the CDR3: TGTGCCAGCGGTCGGGGTGGGGAGGCGCAGTATTTT.

The V call is TRBV28, the J call TRBJ1-5; D not certain. CDR3 length equals 14 residues. Germline lookup yields CDR1 MDHEN and CDR2 SYDVKM. Deletions cut 2 bases from V and 3 bases from J, with 8 bases between. CDR3 in DNA: TGTGCCAGCAGTTTAAGTATGGACAATCAGCCCCAGCATTTT. Translation: CASSLSMDNQPQHF.

This chain uses TRBV9 with TRBJ1-1; no reliable D call. The CDR3 totals 17 residues. The V end was cut by 3 bases, the J end by 5 bases, with 23 bases between. Germline values: CDR1 SGDLS, CDR2 YYNGEE. This CDR3 reads CASSASHHRAFRTEAFF. CDR3 coding DNA: TGTGCCAGCAGCGCTAGCCACCACCGGGCCTTTAGGACTGAAGCTTTCTTT.

The rearrangement joins TRBV19 to TRBJ2-3, with D maybe TRBD2 (5 bases). The V gene's germline CDR1 is LNHDA and CDR2 SQIVND (reference sequence). V was clipped by 6 bases and J by 2 bases, with 12 bases between them. The length of the CDR3 is 14 residues. The CDR3 loop reads CASSQEGNTDTQYF. The CDR3 nucleotides are TGTGCCAGTAGCCAAGAGGGAAACACAGATACGCAGTATTTT.

This clone was detected ten times or more. The CDR3 nucleotides are TGTGCCAGCAGTGACTCCCTAGTCGATGAGCAGTTCTTC. It is translated as CASSDSLVDEQFF. The chain couples TRBV6-4 to TRBJ2-1; no firm D call. The V and J ends lost 0 bases and 8 bases respectively, with 8 bases between them. The CDR3 is 13 residues long. Germline-derived CDR1 and CDR2 are MRHNA and SNTAGT.

This clone was seen only once. V and J are TRBV5-6 and TRBJ2-3; 9 positions agree with TRBD1. With 4 bases clipped from V and 4 bases from J, the junction kept 7 bases outside the gene matches. Germline V lookup: CDR1 SGHDT, CDR2 YYEEEE. The CDR3 spans 15 residues. CDR3 protein: CASSLEWTGADTQYF. CDR3 coding DNA: TGTGCCAGCAGCCTCGAGTGGACAGGGGCAGATACGCAGTATTTT.

V and J are TRBV4-1 and TRBJ2-1; D tentatively reads TRBD1 or TRBD2 (6 bases each). The CDR3 covers 14 residues. Germline V gene data show CDR1 as MGHRA and CDR2 as YSYEKL. Trimming removed 1 base from V and 9 bases from J, with 13 bases in between. CDR3 coding DNA: TGCGCCAGCAGCCAAGGGTTGAGGGGGGTTGAGCAGTTCTTC. It translates to CASSQGLRGVEQFF.

This clone was recorded a few times. The chain employs TRBV7-3 and TRBJ1-5; D unresolved. The CDR3 totals 14 residues. The germline gives CDR1 SGHTA, CDR2 FQGTGA. V lost 2 bases and J 2 bases, leaving 7 bases between the germline ends. DNA for the CDR3: TGTGCCAGCAGCTTATCGGATGGCAATCAGCCCCAGCATTTT. It translates to CASSLSDGNQPQHF.

J is TRBJ1-4 and V is TRBV10-1; D is unclear. With 6 bases removed from V and 8 bases from J, the gap between germline ends came to 16 bases. Germline V gene sequence: CDR1 WNHNN, CDR2 SYGVQD (reference sequence). The length of the CDR3 is 14 residues. This chain's CDR3 is CASSEGQQGEKLFF. The CDR3 DNA reads TGCGCCAGCAGCGAAGGGCAGCAAGGAGAAAAACTGTTTTTT.

The rearrangement joins TRBV19 to TRBJ1-1, with 11 bases that match TRBD1. The germline V gene encodes CDR1 LNHDA and CDR2 SQIVND (reference sequence). V lost 4 bases, J lost 11 bases, and 15 bases stayed unmatched. The CDR3 consists of 16 residues. Here the CDR3 reads CASSTGQGALPPVAFF. The CDR3 DNA sequence: TGTGCCAGTAGTACCGGACAGGGGGCGCTTCCCCCTGTGGCTTTCTTT. Variable domain in full (rest from reference TRBV19 and TRBJ1-1): DGGITQSPKYLFRKEGQNVTLSCEQNLNHDAMYWYRQDPGQGLRLIYYSQIVNDFQKGDIAEGYSVSREKKESFPLTVTSAQKNPTAFYLCASSTGQGALPPVAFFGQGTRLTVV.

This clone was seen only once. The V call is TRBV4-1, the J call TRBJ1-2; unclear D gene. V was shortened by 1 base and J by 6 bases, with 12 bases between the two germline ends. The CDR3 has 14 residues. Per germline, CDR1 MGHRA and CDR2 YSYEKL. CDR3 residues: CASSQAPPRDGYTF. In nucleotides, the CDR3 is TGCGCCAGCAGCCAAGCCCCACCGAGGGATGGCTACACCTTC.

The rearrangement joins TRBV28 to TRBJ2-7, with 9 bases fitting TRBD2. V trimming: 4 bases; J trimming: 2 bases; junction bases outside the gene matches: 9. Germline V gene sequence: CDR1 MDHEN, CDR2 SYDVKM. The CDR3 totals 16 residues. The CDR3, as DNA: TGTGCCAGCAGTTCCCCATCTAGCGGGGCGACCTACGAGCAGTACTTC. Protein: CASSSPSSGATYEQYF.

This clone has just a few counts. This chain uses TRBV30 with TRBJ1-4, with TRBD1 as a possible D gene (6 bases). V was shortened by 3 bases and J by 3 bases, with 14 bases between the two germline ends. The CDR3 extends over 15 amino acids. CDR1 GTSNPN and CDR2 SVGIG come from the germline V gene (reference sequence). DNA of the CDR3: TGTGCCTGGAGAGGGAGGGGGACCCCTAATGAAAAACTGTTTTTT. It yields the protein CAWRGRGTPNEKLFF.

This clone came up once. The chain links TRBV28 to TRBJ1-3; D perhaps matches TRBD1 (5 bases). This CDR3 contains 14 residues. The germline CDR1 and CDR2 sequences are MDHEN and SYDVKM. V dropped 9 bases and J dropped 0 bases, with 12 bases sitting between them. The CDR3 DNA is TGTGCCAGTGGGGGATACGGCTCTGGAAACACCATATATTTT. Translation gives CASGGYGSGNTIYF.

The chain recombines TRBV7-8 with TRBJ1-4; D remains ambiguous. V was shortened by 2 bases and J by 0 bases, with 10 bases between the two germline ends. The CDR3 has 16 amino acids. Germline-derived CDR1 and CDR2 are SGHVS and FQNEAQ. The CDR3 region has the DNA TGTGCCAGCAGCTTATATAGGGCCGCAACTAATGAAAAACTGTTTTTT. Protein: CASSLYRAATNEKLFF. The whole variable domain, remainder taken from reference TRBV7-8 and TRBJ1-4, is GAGVSQSPRYKVAKRGQDVALRCDPISGHVSLFWYQQALGQGPEFLTYFQNEAQLDKSGLPSDRFFAERPEGSVSTLKIQRTQQEDSAVYLCASSLYRAATNEKLFFGSGTQLSVL.

Comments on this clone: Other nucleotide sequences from this sample produce the same CDR3. The chain has TRBV5-6 and TRBJ1-1; the D gene is possibly TRBD1 (5 bases). V lost 4 bases, J lost 8 bases, and 12 bases lay in between. The V gene's germline CDR1 is SGHDT and CDR2 YYEEEE. This CDR3 is built from 12 residues. The CDR3 bases are TGTGCCAGCAGCCTGAGGGGAACCGAAGCTTTCTTT. This encodes CASSLRGTEAFF.

J is TRBJ2-1 and V is TRBV7-2, with 9 bases identical to TRBD2. This CDR3 contains 16 residues. Unmatched junction bases numbered 8, after V lost 4 bases and J lost 4 bases. Looked up from germline, CDR1 is SGHTA and CDR2 is FQGNSA. In DNA form, the CDR3 reads TGTGCCAGCAGCTATTTAGCGGGAGTTTCTTACAATGAGCAGTTCTTC. This gives the protein CASSYLAGVSYNEQFF.

As DNA, the CDR3 is TGTGCCAGCAGTTTGCGCTCCTACGAGCAGTACTTC. It is translated as CASSLRSYEQYF. V and J are TRBV28 and TRBJ2-7; unclear D gene. Germline values: CDR1 MDHEN, CDR2 SYDVKM. This CDR3 region has 12 residues. V was cut by 3 bases and J by 0 bases, with 3 bases left in between.

The rearrangement uses TRBV28 and TRBJ1-2, with unresolved D. The CDR3 spans 12 residues. Germline assignment: CDR1 MDHEN and CDR2 SYDVKM. With 8 bases removed from V and 3 bases from J, the gap between germline ends came to 10 bases. Written as DNA, the CDR3 is TGTGCCAGCCAAAAGGAGTACTATGGCTACACCTTC. Translation gives CASQKEYYGYTF.